The TCR beta chain described here comes from a study of shared clonotypes between healthy human individuals. Study observations and caveats: Sharing across four donors was highest in naive CD4 (approximately 5%) and lowest in memory CD8 (0.4%).

This CDR3 has 15 residues. Per the germline V gene, CDR1 is MRHNA and CDR2 is SNTAGT. Unmatched junction bases numbered 6, after V lost 2 bases and J lost 6 bases. With regard to this clone: Its matching antigen is unknown.

Data came from immunoSEQ multiplex PCR; TCRdb stores just in-frame clones and leaves some out. Here the sample spans about 1.1 million clones, 60% to 80% being singletons. This rearrangement joins TRBV6-4 to TRBJ2-1, with TRBD1 identical over 8 bases. This receptor was obtained from a man aged 18 to 35 in good health. Some clones in this sample may be carry-over from other donors' samples. The sample consisted of memory CD4+ T cells from PBMCs. As to subset: CD45RA-negative fraction. In DNA form, the CDR3 reads TGTGCCAGCAGTGACGCGAGCACAGGGGGCAATGAGCAGTTCTTC. This encodes CASSDASTGGNEQFF.